These 30 T cell receptor beta chains were sequenced from one sample in a study of shared clonotypes between healthy human individuals. Data came from immunoSEQ multiplex PCR; TCRdb stores just in-frame clones and leaves some out. Of some 1 million clones in the sample, under 80% are singletons; the top ten hold about 1.5%. What was sequenced was memory CD4+ T cells sorted from blood. Stated subset: CD45RA-negative fraction. The receptors here all came from a young man in good health.

The table lists this clone with a count of one. The V gene is TRBV11-2, the J gene TRBJ2-3; 9 bases match TRBD2. V dropped 5 bases and J dropped 5; count of bases not matched to a gene: 8. From germline, CDR1 is SGHAT and CDR2 FQNNGV. The CDR3 runs to 15 residues. CDR3 sequence: CASSTVAGAGDTQYF. The CDR3 DNA is TGTGCCAGCAGCACGGTAGCGGGAGCTGGAGATACGCAGTATTTT. The variable domain in full, with the rest retrieved from reference TRBV11-2 and TRBJ2-3, is EAGVAQSPRYKIIEKRQSVAFWCNPISGHATLYWYQQILGQGPKLLIQFQNNGVVDDSQLPKDRFSAERLKGVDSTLKIQPAKLEDSAVYLCASSTVAGAGDTQYFGPGTRLTVL.

The genes are TRBV5-6 and TRBJ2-7, with a possible D match to TRBD1 (6 bases). This CDR3 region has 14 residues. Germline CDR1 and CDR2: SGHDT and YYEEEE. Deletions cut 4 bases from V and 1 base from J, with 12 bases between. The CDR3 here is CASSRWTESYEQYF. The CDR3, as DNA: TGTGCCAGCAGCCGATGGACAGAATCCTACGAGCAGTACTTC.

Concerning this clone itself: Mismatch with germline at one junction end may stem from a read error. This chain uses TRBV6-1 with TRBJ2-4, with 10 bases lining up with TRBD1. The CDR3 runs 17 residues. Germline lookup yields CDR1 MNHNS and CDR2 SASEGT. This CDR3 reads CASSELGQGLVQNIQCF. The CDR3 region has the DNA TGTGCCAGCAGTGAATTGGGACAGGGGTTAGTTCAAAACATTCAGTGCTTC.

This chain links TRBV18 with TRBJ2-5; D is uncertain. V lost 0 bases and J lost 5, with 7 bases in between. The CDR3 consists of 13 residues. Looked up from germline, CDR1 is KGHSH and CDR2 is LQKENI. CDR3 sequence reads: CASSPPSEETQYF. CDR3 coding DNA: TGTGCCAGCTCACCACCGTCGGAGGAGACCCAGTACTTC.

J is TRBJ1-2 and V is TRBV7-2; D possibly corresponds to TRBD1 (5 bases). Germline assignment: CDR1 SGHTA and CDR2 FQGNSA. V lost 4 bases to trimming and J lost 8 bases, with 14 bases between them. The CDR3 runs to 13 residues. CDR3 amino acids: CASSSQQAWGYTF. As DNA, the CDR3 is TGTGCCAGCAGCTCCCAACAGGCATGGGGCTACACCTTC.

V is TRBV2 and J is TRBJ1-5; 12 bases line up with TRBD1. The germline V gene has CDR1 SNHLY and CDR2 FYNNEI. V was clipped by 6 bases and J by 7 bases; unmatched bases: 7. The CDR3 is 15 amino acids. In nucleotides, the CDR3 is TGTGCCAGCAGGAGAGGGACAGGGGGCGAACAGCCCCAGCATTTT. Encoded protein: CASRRGTGGEQPQHF.

CDR3 DNA sequence: TGTGCCAGCAGTCCAGGGACAGGGGGCGCGAGAGGGGCCAACGTCCTGACTTTC. Protein: CASSPGTGGARGANVLTF. The chain carries TRBV5-4 and TRBJ2-6, with TRBD1 identical over 12 bases. The CDR3 sequence is 18 residues long. Trimming took 5 bases from V and 4 from J; bases not matched to a gene: 10. Per the germline V gene, CDR1 is SGHNT and CDR2 is YYREEE (reference sequence).

The CDR3 loop is CASSLAIAPGYTF. The DNA of the CDR3 is TGTGCCAGCAGCTTGGCCATAGCACCTGGCTACACCTTC. The chain carries TRBV5-6 and TRBJ1-2; D uncertain. Germline-derived CDR1 and CDR2 are SGHDT and YYEEEE. CDR3 length: 13 residues. V was trimmed by 0 bases and J by 7 bases, leaving 10 bases between them.

The chain has TRBV6-1 and TRBJ2-1; TRBD2 agrees at 11 bases. The V gene end was trimmed by 1 base and the J gene end by 7 bases; junction bases not matched to a gene: 12. Germline V gene lookup returns CDR1 MNHNS and CDR2 SASEGT. The CDR3 is made up of 18 amino acids. The chain's CDR3 is CASSEEGPGLAESNEQFF. The CDR3 DNA reads as TGTGCCAGCAGTGAAGAGGGGCCGGGACTAGCGGAGTCTAATGAGCAGTTCTTC.

Remarks on this clone: The sample has other DNA sequences that encode this CDR3 too. This chain links TRBV5-1 with TRBJ2-7; no clear D gene. V was cut by 0 bases and J by 4 bases, with 11 bases left in between. The CDR3 spans 14 residues. CDR1 is SGHRS, CDR2 YFSETQ, per germline. The DNA of the CDR3 is TGCGCCAGCAGCTTGGACCCCCAGCCGTACGAGCAGTACTTC. Translated: CASSLDPQPYEQYF.

The gene calls are TRBV7-2 and TRBJ2-5, with 7 bases fitting TRBD2. CDR3 length equals 15 residues. Germline V gene lookup returns CDR1 SGHTA and CDR2 FQGNSA. The J segment lost 4 bases and the V segment lost 2 bases, leaving 7 bases of the junction unmatched. The CDR3 DNA follows: TGTGCCAGCAGCTTAATGACGGGGGGTTCAGAGACCCAGTACTTC. Amino acids: CASSLMTGGSETQYF.

The chain combines TRBV5-6 with TRBJ1-2; 8 bases fit TRBD1. There are 14 residues in the CDR3. The trim removed 5 bases at V and 7 bases at J, leaving 10 bases unmatched. The germline gives CDR1 SGHDT, CDR2 YYEEEE. The CDR3 bases are TGTGCCAGCAGTTCGGACAGGGTATTGTTTGGCTACACCTTC. It is translated as CASSSDRVLFGYTF.

The CDR3 nucleotides are TGTGCCAGCAGCGTCCGGGACAGATCCTACGAGCAGTACTTC. Residues: CASSVRDRSYEQYF. This rearrangement joins TRBV9 to TRBJ2-7, with 7 nucleotides matching TRBD1. The V gene's germline CDR1 is SGDLS and CDR2 YYNGEE. V gave up 2 bases and J gave up 1 base; unmatched junction bases: 3. This CDR3 comprises 14 residues.

This clone was recorded once. The chain joins TRBV19 to TRBJ1-4; D is unresolved. Trimming removed 7 bases from V and 5 bases from J, with 17 bases in between. The CDR3 is made up of 15 amino acids. CDR1 and CDR2 (germline): LNHDA, SQIVND (reference sequence). The CDR3 nucleotides read TGTGCCAGTACCGACTCGTATGGGCAGAATGAAAAACTGTTTTTT. Protein product: CASTDSYGQNEKLFF.

Comment on this clone: The same CDR3 also results from other DNA sequences found in this sample. V is TRBV5-1 and J is TRBJ2-3, with TRBD2 identical over 12 bases. Germline V gene sequence: CDR1 SGHRS, CDR2 YFSETQ. The CDR3 length is 16 residues. V lost 4 bases, J lost 0 bases, and 3 bases stayed unmatched. This CDR3 is CASSGGTSGSTDTQYF. DNA for the CDR3: TGCGCCAGCAGCGGGGGGACTAGCGGGAGCACAGATACGCAGTATTTT. Using reference TRBV5-1 and TRBJ2-3 for the parts outside the CDR3, the full variable domain is KAGVTQTPRYLIKTRGQQVTLSCSPISGHRSVSWYQQTPGQGLQFLFEYFSETQRNKGNFPGRFSGRQFSNSRSEMNVSTLELGDSALYLCASSGGTSGSTDTQYFGPGTRLTVL.

The rearrangement uses TRBV6-5 and TRBJ1-1; TRBD1 matches 11 bases. Germline CDR1 reads MNHEY; CDR2 reads SVGAGI. The CDR3 is 14 amino acids. V dropped 2 bases and J dropped 7; count of bases not matched to a gene: 3. Here the CDR3 DNA reads TGTGCCAGCAGTTACCGGACAGGGGGCGGTGAAGCTTTCTTT. Amino acids: CASSYRTGGGEAFF.

The chain employs TRBV28 and TRBJ1-2; D is undetermined. The CDR3 is 14 residues long. The germline V gene has CDR1 MDHEN and CDR2 SYDVKM. V lost 4 bases and J 1 base, leaving 10 bases between the germline ends. CDR3 loop: CASSSLDGNYGYTF. The CDR3 DNA reads TGTGCCAGCAGTTCCCTAGACGGTAACTATGGCTACACCTTC.

This clone was recorded many times. The rearrangement joins TRBV7-9 to TRBJ2-3; D is perhaps TRBD2 (6 bases). The CDR3 length is 16 residues. V lost 2 bases to trimming and J lost 1 base, with 13 bases between them. CDR1 is SEHNR and CDR2 is FQNEAQ in the germline V gene (reference sequence). The CDR3 protein is CASSLMGDFRTDTQYF. The CDR3 nucleotides read TGTGCCAGCAGCTTAATGGGGGACTTCCGCACAGATACGCAGTATTTT. Drawing the rest from reference TRBV7-9 and TRBJ2-3, the complete variable domain is DTGVSQNPRHKITKRGQNVTFRCDPISEHNRLYWYRQTLGQGPEFLTYFQNEAQLEKSRLLSDRFSAERPKGSFSTLEIQRTEQGDSAMYLCASSLMGDFRTDTQYFGPGTRLTVL.

This clone was detected a few times. The J gene is TRBJ2-5, the V gene TRBV5-1; a possible D gene is TRBD1 (5 bases). With 0 bases removed from V and 4 bases from J, the gap between germline ends came to 19 bases. Germline assignment: CDR1 SGHRS and CDR2 YFSETQ. The CDR3 has 17 amino acids. The CDR3 loop reads CASSLGSYTGGGETQYF. The CDR3 coding sequence is TGCGCCAGCAGCTTGGGCTCTTATACAGGCGGCGGAGAGACCCAGTACTTC.

V is TRBV4-1 and J is TRBJ2-5; 9 nucleotides line up with TRBD1. V lost 4 bases and J lost 4; bases outside the gene matches: 7. This CDR3 contains 15 residues. In germline, CDR1 is MGHRA, CDR2 YSYEKL. CDR3 residues: CASSPNRGLGETQYF. The CDR3 DNA sequence: TGCGCCAGCAGCCCCAACAGGGGGCTCGGAGAGACCCAGTACTTC.

This rearrangement joins TRBV19 to TRBJ1-4; TRBD1 might be the D (5 bases). V was trimmed by 0 bases and J by 6 bases, leaving 11 bases between them. The CDR3 loop spans 15 amino acids. The germline CDR1 and CDR2 sequences are LNHDA and SQIVND (reference sequence). CDR3 sequence: CASSIETGPHEKLFF. CDR3 DNA: TGTGCCAGTAGTATAGAAACGGGACCCCATGAAAAACTGTTTTTT. Full variable domain (outside the CDR3, taken from reference TRBV19 and TRBJ1-4): DGGITQSPKYLFRKEGQNVTLSCEQNLNHDAMYWYRQDPGQGLRLIYYSQIVNDFQKGDIAEGYSVSREKKESFPLTVTSAQKNPTAFYLCASSIETGPHEKLFFGSGTQLSVL.

The chain has TRBV6-5 and TRBJ1-6, with D possibly TRBD1 on 6 matching bases. V dropped 4 bases and J dropped 9 bases, with 16 bases sitting between them. The length of the CDR3 is 15 residues. Per the germline V gene, CDR1 is MNHEY and CDR2 is SVGAGI. DNA of the CDR3: TGTGCCAGCAGTTTCGCTACCACAGGGTTTTCACCCCTCCACTTT. This sequence encodes CASSFATTGFSPLHF.

The chain combines TRBV27 with TRBJ1-6; a weak D match, TRBD1 (5 bases). The germline V gene has CDR1 MNHEY and CDR2 SMNVEV (reference sequence). There are 18 residues in the CDR3. Trimming stripped 6 bases from V and 11 bases from J, with 29 bases between. CDR3 protein: CASRFRGTPLALGAPLHF. For the CDR3, the DNA is TGTGCCAGCAGATTCCGAGGGACCCCTTTAGCGCTTGGAGCACCCCTCCACTTT.

This clone was counted many times. V is TRBV11-2 and J is TRBJ1-2; 8 bases are a match to TRBD1. Germline CDR1 SGHAT, CDR2 FQNNGV. This CDR3 contains 15 residues. V lost 0 bases and J lost 4; bases outside the gene matches: 4. The CDR3 bases are TGTGCCAGCAGCTTAGACTACAGGGGGTCCTATGGCTACACCTTC. Amino acid sequence: CASSLDYRGSYGYTF.

V gene TRBV5-6 combines with J gene TRBJ2-5, with D perhaps matching TRBD2 (6 bases). V gave up 4 bases and J gave up 7 bases, with 17 bases separating them. The CDR3 sequence is 14 residues long. In germline, CDR1 is SGHDT, CDR2 YYEEEE. CDR3: CASSGGRQEGTQYF. CDR3 bases: TGTGCCAGCAGCGGTGGCCGGCAGGAGGGGACCCAGTACTTC.

Notes on this clone: The same CDR3 can be traced to other DNA sequences in this sample. The V and J genes are TRBV2 and TRBJ1-1; the D gene is possibly TRBD1 (6 bases). In germline, CDR1 is SNHLY, CDR2 FYNNEI. This CDR3 is built from 14 residues. V was trimmed by 4 bases and J by 1 base, leaving 10 bases between them. Written as DNA, the CDR3 is TGTGCCAGCAGTGTAACAGGGAAGAACACTGAAGCTTTCTTT. It specifies CASSVTGKNTEAFF.

This chain uses TRBV6-1 with TRBJ1-3; the match to TRBD1 covers 8 bases. The CDR3 has 14 amino acids. J was trimmed by 1 base and V by 6 bases; bases with no gene match: 2. The V gene's germline CDR1 is MNHNS and CDR2 SASEGT. CDR3 sequence reads: CASSRGRSGNTIYF. The CDR3 DNA is TGTGCCAGCAGCAGGGGGCGGTCTGGAAACACCATATATTTT.

J is TRBJ1-3 and V is TRBV30; no firm D call. This CDR3 is 11 amino acids long. Germline V gene data show CDR1 as GTSNPN and CDR2 as SVGIG (reference sequence). V gave up 5 bases and J gave up 9 bases, with 11 bases separating them. The CDR3 protein is CAWGRLGTIYF. The CDR3 DNA is TGTGCCTGGGGCCGGCTCGGCACCATATATTTT. Using reference TRBV30 and TRBJ1-3 for the parts outside the CDR3, the full variable domain is SQTIHQWPATLVQPVGSPLSLECTVEGTSNPNLYWYRQAAGRGLQLLFYSVGIGQISSEVPQNLSASRPQDRQFILSSKKLLLSDSGFYLCAWGRLGTIYFGEGSWLTVV.

The table lists this clone with a few counts. The chain links TRBV2 to TRBJ2-1, with 9 bases lining up with TRBD2. Per germline, CDR1 SNHLY and CDR2 FYNNEI. The CDR3 has 14 amino acids. V gave up 6 bases and J gave up 6 bases; unmatched junction bases: 6. The CDR3 loop is CASRGREGSNEQFF. In DNA form, the CDR3 reads TGTGCCAGCAGGGGGCGGGAGGGCAGCAATGAGCAGTTCTTC.

The CDR3 loop is CASSLGLTGGTEAFF. DNA of the CDR3: TGTGCCAGCAGCTTAGGCCTGACAGGAGGCACTGAAGCTTTCTTT. V is TRBV7-2 and J is TRBJ1-1; a weak D match, TRBD1 (6 bases). V was clipped by 1 base and J by 4 bases, with 13 bases between them. This CDR3 is built from 15 residues. Per germline, CDR1 SGHTA and CDR2 FQGNSA.